This T cell receptor beta chain was sequenced in a study of T-cell reconstitution after alpha-beta-depleted transplantation in children. This clonotype has just a few counts. V was pared by 2 bases and J by 6 bases, with 14 bases between. The CDR3 runs to 14 residues. The TCRbeta library was prepared with unique molecular identifiers. From the PCR reads, TCRdb called clonotypes with MiXCR, one entry per CDR3 protein. The profile shows some 600,000 distinct CDR3 sequences, about 15% of them singletons. The sequences come from PBMCs from the stem cell graft donor, collected from the stem cell graft. The chain joins TRBV12-3 or TRBV12-4 to TRBJ2-7, with TRBD1 as a possible D gene (5 bases). The clonotype originates from a human donor who donated a stem cell graft to a child with acute myeloid leukemia. The CDR3 coding sequence is TGTGCCAGCAGTTTATCTGGGGCCCCTTTCGAGCAGTACTTC. Translated, it gives CASSLSGAPFEQYF.